The clone carrying this T cell receptor (beta chain) was seen many times. Its antigen is undetermined. This CDR3 has 12 residues. The germline V gene has CDR1 SGHAT and CDR2 FQNNGV. Trimming took off 5 bases at V and 4 bases at J, with 9 bases between the two ends. CMV status came from CD4+ T cell IFNgamma after overnight CMV lysate stimulation of fresh PBMCs. Cells stained for CD3, CD4, CD8, CD45RA and CD27 were sorted into four subsets. An equimolar mix of two oligonucleotides served as the beta constant-region primer for TRBC1 and TRBC2. Four rounds of PCR amplified the ligated cDNA using nested alpha and beta constant-region primers plus SP2. One entry per CDR3 protein results from TCRdb running MiXCR on the UMI-ligation and nested PCR reads. This table has 130,000 to 150,000 distinct CDR3 sequences, about 23% appearing once. These data originate in a study of naive and memory T cell subsets. Study results and caveats: A few larger clonotypes appeared in naive repertoires, especially CD8, possibly memory cells re-expressing CD45RA. Clonotypes here are unpaired alpha or beta chain sequences. No ground truth validated the naive and memory repertoire findings.

The TCR sequence derives from a human donor in good health. The sequenced material came from naive CD4+ T cells from blood. The rearrangement links TRBV11-2 to TRBJ2-7, with D hard to call. This CDR3 reads CASSLLLYEQYF. CDR3 in DNA: TGTGCCAGCAGCCTTCTCTTATACGAGCAGTACTTC.